These 23 T cell receptor beta chains originate from one sample sequenced in a study of blood T cell repertoires in COVID-19. Sequencing was performed with immunoSEQ multiplex PCR; in TCRdb, only in-frame clones are kept and a portion is missing. The table includes about 260,000 clones, about 80% detected once. Sequencing was carried out using peripheral blood. These receptors were obtained from a human donor in a cohort sampled during active COVID-19.

A few counts support this clone. The V gene is TRBV5-1, the J gene TRBJ2-7, with 7 bases aligning to TRBD2. The CDR3 totals 16 residues. CDR1 is SGHRS and CDR2 is YFSETQ in the germline V gene. J gave up 0 bases and V 0 bases, and 6 bases lay outside the gene matches. The CDR3 region has the DNA TGCGCCAGCAGCTTGGGAACTAGCGTCCCCTCCTACGAGCAGTACTTC. Amino acids: CASSLGTSVPSYEQYF.

Worth noting for this clone: In the same sample, other DNA sequences code for this CDR3. V and J are TRBV7-2 and TRBJ2-1; TRBD2 matches 14 bases. Germline-derived CDR1 and CDR2 are SGHTA and FQGNSA. The J segment lost 10 bases and the V segment lost 1 base, leaving 6 bases of the junction unmatched. The CDR3 is 16 amino acids. CDR3 region: CASSLEGTSGSREQFF. The CDR3 DNA reads TGTGCCAGCAGCTTAGAGGGGACTAGCGGGAGTCGCGAGCAGTTCTTC.

In DNA, the CDR3 is TGTGCCAGCAGCCCCCCGTGGGCAGGGAAGGGCCTCGAGCAGTACTTC. This translates into CASSPPWAGKGLEQYF. This chain uses TRBV7-4 with TRBJ2-7; possibly TRBD1 for D (5 bases). V lost 5 bases to trimming and J lost 6 bases, with 23 bases between them. The CDR3 has 16 residues. Germline CDR1 reads SGHVT; CDR2 reads SQSDAQ.

This clone occurred once. The chain carries TRBV18 and TRBJ2-7, with a weak D call TRBD2 (6 bases). This CDR3 comprises 16 residues. Germline V gene data show CDR1 as KGHSH and CDR2 as LQKENI. Trimming took off 3 bases at V and 2 bases at J, with 17 bases between the two ends. The CDR3 DNA sequence: TGTGCCAGCTCACCGCCCGGGTCGCGGGACCCCTACGAGCAGTACTTC. Protein product: CASSPPGSRDPYEQYF.

The chain uses TRBV18 and TRBJ2-5; 8 nucleotides line up with TRBD1. The CDR3 sequence is 18 residues long. Germline V gene lookup returns CDR1 KGHSH and CDR2 LQKENI. V dropped 1 base and J dropped 2; count of bases not matched to a gene: 12. DNA for the CDR3: TGTGCCAGCTCACCACAAAGGAGGCGGACAGGGCGGCAAGAGACCCAGTACTTC. Amino acids: CASSPQRRRTGRQETQYF. The whole variable domain, filled in from reference TRBV18 and TRBJ2-5, reads NAGVMQNPRHLVRRRGQEARLRCSPMKGHSHVYWYRQLPEEGLKFMVYLQKENIIDESGMPKERFSAEFPKEGPSILRIQQVVRGDSAAYFCASSPQRRRTGRQETQYFGPGTRLLVL.

The chain employs TRBV5-6 and TRBJ1-6; 10 bases align to TRBD1. After removal of 1 base from V and 9 bases from J, the junction contained 10 bases not matched to a gene. The CDR3 has 17 residues. Germline loops: CDR1 SGHDT, CDR2 YYEEEE. For the CDR3, the DNA is TGTGCCAGCAGCTTGCGTGGAGGGGACAGGGGTGGTTCACCCCTCCACTTT. It encodes CASSLRGGDRGGSPLHF.

The chain joins TRBV18 to TRBJ1-4; D is perhaps TRBD1 (6 bases). Germline values: CDR1 KGHSH, CDR2 LQKENI. V was pared by 3 bases and J by 2 bases, with 7 bases between. CDR3 length: 14 amino acids. CDR3 coding DNA: TGTGCCAGCTCACCCCAGGGGACTAATGAAAAACTGTTTTTT. Its protein product is CASSPQGTNEKLFF.

This sequence joins TRBV7-6 and TRBJ2-3; maybe TRBD2 (6 bases). The V gene lost 4 bases and the J gene lost 0 bases, with 14 bases spanning the gap. CDR3 length: 16 amino acids. The germline gives CDR1 SGHVS, CDR2 FNYEAQ. This chain's CDR3 is CASSSGAGLSTDTQYF. The CDR3 nucleotides are TGTGCCAGCAGCTCCGGAGCGGGTCTAAGCACAGATACGCAGTATTTT.

The chain employs TRBV10-3 and TRBJ1-6; a weak D match, TRBD1 (5 bases). V lost 4 bases, J lost 9 bases, and 19 bases lay in between. Germline CDR1 is ENHRY and CDR2 is SYGVKD. CDR3 length: 16 amino acids. CDR3 DNA: TGTGCCATCAGTGCTTGGTCCCCGCAGGGAAGTTCACCCCTCCACTTT. Translation gives CAISAWSPQGSSPLHF.

This clone has a single count. CDR3 protein: CASSQVAAGTDTQYF. CDR3 DNA sequence: TGCGCCAGCAGCCAAGTTGCGGCGGGCACAGATACGCAGTATTTT. The chain is built from TRBV4-1 and TRBJ2-3, with unresolved D. Germline CDR1 and CDR2: MGHRA and YSYEKL. The CDR3 runs to 15 residues. V lost 1 base, J lost 1 base, and 9 bases lay in between.

This clone was seen only once. The genes are TRBV7-3 and TRBJ2-1, with 9 bases matching TRBD2. The CDR3 covers 15 residues. Germline CDR1 and CDR2: SGHTA and FQGTGA. V lost 2 bases and J lost 9; bases outside the gene matches: 8. DNA of the CDR3: TGTGCCAGCAGCTTAGCTAGCGGGAAACGCGGTGAGCAGTTCTTC. It specifies CASSLASGKRGEQFF.

V and J are TRBV28 and TRBJ1-2, with 7 bases matching TRBD1. The CDR3 contains 16 residues. J gave up 2 bases and V 6 bases, and 12 bases lay outside the gene matches. Germline values: CDR1 MDHEN, CDR2 SYDVKM. The DNA for the CDR3 is TGTGCCAGCAGCCCCCCCTTAGTCAGGGGGAACTATGGCTACACCTTC. It specifies CASSPPLVRGNYGYTF.

The gene calls are TRBV19 and TRBJ2-5, with 9 bases aligning to TRBD2. CDR1 LNHDA and CDR2 SQIVND come from the germline V gene (reference sequence). With 1 base clipped from V and 1 base from J, the junction kept 4 bases outside the gene matches. The CDR3 has 16 amino acids. CDR3 in DNA: TGTGCCAGTAGTATAGTAGCGGGAGCTACCCAAGAGACCCAGTACTTC. This gives the protein CASSIVAGATQETQYF.

The rearrangement joins TRBV4-3 to TRBJ1-2; 9 bases line up with TRBD1. This CDR3 region has 14 residues. Per the germline V gene, CDR1 is LGHNA and CDR2 is YSLEER. The V and J ends lost 6 bases and 7 bases, in that order; junction bases with no gene match: 9. CDR3 coding DNA: TGCGCCAGCAGATCGGACAGGGGATTTTTTGGCTACACCTTC. This codes for CASRSDRGFFGYTF.

The chain couples TRBV19 to TRBJ2-7; possible D gene TRBD2, 5 bases. Germline V CDR1 and CDR2: LNHDA, SQIVND (reference sequence). V dropped 1 base and J dropped 0 bases, with 13 bases sitting between them. This CDR3 is built from 16 residues. In nucleotides, the CDR3 is TGTGCCAGTAGTATAGGGGAGCGGCGCAACTCCTACGAGCAGTACTTC. The encoded protein is CASSIGERRNSYEQYF.

The rearrangement uses TRBV28 and TRBJ1-2; 8 bases fit TRBD1. Germline loops: CDR1 MDHEN, CDR2 SYDVKM. The CDR3 is 16 amino acids. J gave up 4 bases and V 6 bases, and 13 bases lay outside the gene matches. The CDR3: CASSPTPTGGGYGYTF. In DNA, the CDR3 is TGTGCCAGCAGCCCAACCCCCACAGGGGGTGGCTATGGCTACACCTTC.

As to this clone: This same CDR3 is encoded by further DNA sequences in the sample. The chain couples TRBV19 to TRBJ1-1; tentatively, D is TRBD1 (6 bases). V was clipped by 3 bases and J by 1 base, with 9 bases between them. Per germline, CDR1 LNHDA and CDR2 SQIVND (reference sequence). The length of the CDR3 is 14 residues. CDR3 sequence (DNA): TGTGCCAGTAGTATCAGGGGCGGGAACACTGAAGCTTTCTTT. This encodes CASSIRGGNTEAFF. The variable domain in full, completed from reference TRBV19 and TRBJ1-1, reads DGGITQSPKYLFRKEGQNVTLSCEQNLNHDAMYWYRQDPGQGLRLIYYSQIVNDFQKGDIAEGYSVSREKKESFPLTVTSAQKNPTAFYLCASSIRGGNTEAFFGQGTRLTVV.

V usage is TRBV4-3 and J usage is TRBJ2-1, with 7 bases aligning to TRBD1. Germline assignment: CDR1 LGHNA and CDR2 YSLEER. V shed 0 bases, J shed 8 bases, and the junction held 1 base outside the gene matches. The CDR3 is made up of 13 amino acids. The CDR3 region is CASSQEQGDEQFF. DNA of the CDR3: TGCGCCAGCAGCCAAGAGCAGGGGGATGAGCAGTTCTTC.

As for this clone: Distinct nucleotide sequences in the sample also encode this CDR3. The J gene is TRBJ1-2, the V gene TRBV6-5; perhaps TRBD1 as D (6 bases). This CDR3 contains 12 residues. V was pared by 6 bases and J by 2 bases, with 7 bases between. CDR1 and CDR2 (germline): MNHEY, SVGAGI. CDR3 sequence reads: CASRRGNYGYTF. In DNA, the CDR3 is TGTGCCAGCAGGAGGGGGAACTATGGCTACACCTTC.

Remarks on this clone: This CDR3 is also generated by other DNA sequences in the sample. This chain connects TRBV6-5 to TRBJ1-6; the match to TRBD1 covers 7 bases. The CDR3 loop spans 15 amino acids. Germline V lookup: CDR1 MNHEY, CDR2 SVGAGI. Trimming removed 0 bases from V and 7 bases from J; junction bases left unmatched: 3. The CDR3 region is CASSYSRGGNSPLHF. CDR3 coding DNA: TGTGCCAGCAGTTACTCGAGAGGGGGCAATTCACCCCTCCACTTT.

The V gene is TRBV24-1, the J gene TRBJ2-7; a weak D match, TRBD1 (5 bases). The ends were cut back, 5 bases at V and 6 bases at J, with 10 bases in the middle. The CDR3 contains 12 residues. CDR1 is KGHDR, CDR2 SFDVKD, per germline. The chain's CDR3 is CATSAGLGEQYF. DNA for the CDR3: TGTGCCACCAGTGCAGGGTTGGGCGAGCAGTACTTC.

The V call is TRBV6-5, the J call TRBJ2-7; D might be TRBD2 (6 bases). Germline values: CDR1 MNHEY, CDR2 SVGAGI. The ends were cut back, 4 bases at V and 2 bases at J, with 18 bases in the middle. The CDR3 covers 16 residues. The DNA for the CDR3 is TGTGCCAGCAGTTCAACACTGGGGGGTTCACCCTACGAGCAGTACTTC. Its translation: CASSSTLGGSPYEQYF.

CDR3 coding DNA: TGCGCCAGCAGCGGGGCAGGGGGTGATGGCACTGAAGCTTTCTTT. Encoded protein: CASSGAGGDGTEAFF. V usage is TRBV5-1 and J usage is TRBJ1-1; 7 bases are a match to TRBD1. Germline CDR1 is SGHRS and CDR2 is YFSETQ. The CDR3 sequence is 15 residues long. The V gene end was trimmed by 4 bases and the J gene end by 4 bases; junction bases not matched to a gene: 10.